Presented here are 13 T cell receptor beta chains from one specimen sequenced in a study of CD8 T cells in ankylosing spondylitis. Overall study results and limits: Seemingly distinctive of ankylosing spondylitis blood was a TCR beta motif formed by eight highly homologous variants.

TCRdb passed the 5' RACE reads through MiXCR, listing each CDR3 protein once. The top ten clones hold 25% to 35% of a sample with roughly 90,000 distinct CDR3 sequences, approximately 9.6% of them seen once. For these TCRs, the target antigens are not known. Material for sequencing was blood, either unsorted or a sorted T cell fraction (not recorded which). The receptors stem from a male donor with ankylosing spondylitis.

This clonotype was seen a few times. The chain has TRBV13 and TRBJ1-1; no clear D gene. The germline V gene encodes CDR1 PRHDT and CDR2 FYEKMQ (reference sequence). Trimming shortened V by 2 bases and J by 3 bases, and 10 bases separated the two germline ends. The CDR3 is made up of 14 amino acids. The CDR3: CASSLNGFDTEAFF. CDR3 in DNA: TGTGCCAGCAGCTTAAACGGTTTCGACACTGAAGCTTTCTTT.

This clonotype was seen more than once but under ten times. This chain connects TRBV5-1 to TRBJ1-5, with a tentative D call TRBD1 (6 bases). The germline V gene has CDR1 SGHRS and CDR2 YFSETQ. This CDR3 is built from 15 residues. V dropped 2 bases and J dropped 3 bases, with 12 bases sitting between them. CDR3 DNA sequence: TGCGCCAGCAGCTTACAGGGATTTGTCAATCAGCCCCAGCATTTT. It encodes CASSLQGFVNQPQHF. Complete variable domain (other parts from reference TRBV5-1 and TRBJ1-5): KAGVTQTPRYLIKTRGQQVTLSCSPISGHRSVSWYQQTPGQGLQFLFEYFSETQRNKGNFPGRFSGRQFSNSRSEMNVSTLELGDSALYLCASSLQGFVNQPQHFGDGTRLSIL.

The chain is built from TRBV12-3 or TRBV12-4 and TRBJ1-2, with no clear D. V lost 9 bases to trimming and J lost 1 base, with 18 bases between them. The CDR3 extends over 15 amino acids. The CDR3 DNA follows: TGTGCCAGTAGTGTCCACTTGGCGGGTAACTATGGCTACACCTTC. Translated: CASSVHLAGNYGYTF.

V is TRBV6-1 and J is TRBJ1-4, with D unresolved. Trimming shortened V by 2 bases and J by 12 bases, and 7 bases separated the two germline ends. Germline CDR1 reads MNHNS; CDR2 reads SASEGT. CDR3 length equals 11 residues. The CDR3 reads CASSENSQLFF. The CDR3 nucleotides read TGTGCCAGCAGTGAAAACAGCCAACTGTTTTTT.

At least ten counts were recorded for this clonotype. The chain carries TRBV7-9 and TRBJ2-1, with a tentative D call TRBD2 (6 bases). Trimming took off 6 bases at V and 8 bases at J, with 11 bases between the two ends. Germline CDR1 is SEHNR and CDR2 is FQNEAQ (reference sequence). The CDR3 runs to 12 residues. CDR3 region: CASSFGGDEQFF. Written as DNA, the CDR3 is TGTGCCAGCAGTTTCGGGGGTGATGAGCAGTTCTTC. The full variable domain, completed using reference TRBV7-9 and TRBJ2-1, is DTGVSQNPRHKITKRGQNVTFRCDPISEHNRLYWYRQTLGQGPEFLTYFQNEAQLEKSRLLSDRFSAERPKGSFSTLEIQRTEQGDSAMYLCASSFGGDEQFFGPGTRLTVL.

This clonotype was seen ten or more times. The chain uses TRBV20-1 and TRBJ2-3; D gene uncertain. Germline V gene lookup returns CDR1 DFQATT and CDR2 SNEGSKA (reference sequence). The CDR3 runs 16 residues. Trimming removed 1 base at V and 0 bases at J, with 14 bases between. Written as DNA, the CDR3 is TGCAGTGCTAGAGGGTTTAACACAGCTAGCACAGATACGCAGTATTTT. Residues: CSARGFNTASTDTQYF.

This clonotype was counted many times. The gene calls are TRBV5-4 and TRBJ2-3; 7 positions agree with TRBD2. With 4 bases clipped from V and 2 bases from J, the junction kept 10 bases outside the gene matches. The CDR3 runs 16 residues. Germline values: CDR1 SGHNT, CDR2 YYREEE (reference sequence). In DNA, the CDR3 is TGTGCCAGCAGCGCCTCACTAGCGCTGGACACAGATACGCAGTATTTT. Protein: CASSASLALDTDTQYF.

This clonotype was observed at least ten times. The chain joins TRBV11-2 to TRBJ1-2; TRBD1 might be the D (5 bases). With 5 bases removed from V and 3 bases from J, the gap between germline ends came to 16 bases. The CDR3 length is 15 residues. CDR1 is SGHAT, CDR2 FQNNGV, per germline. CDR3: CASSPELEGYYGYTF. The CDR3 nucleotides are TGTGCCAGCAGCCCCGAACTGGAGGGGTACTATGGCTACACCTTC.

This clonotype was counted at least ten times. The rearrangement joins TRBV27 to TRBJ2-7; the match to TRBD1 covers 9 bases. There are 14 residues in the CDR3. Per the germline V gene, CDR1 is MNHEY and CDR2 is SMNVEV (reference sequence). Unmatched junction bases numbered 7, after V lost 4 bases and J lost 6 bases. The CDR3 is CASSSRQGVIEQYV. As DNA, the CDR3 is TGTGCCAGCAGTTCAAGACAGGGGGTCATCGAGCAGTACGTC.

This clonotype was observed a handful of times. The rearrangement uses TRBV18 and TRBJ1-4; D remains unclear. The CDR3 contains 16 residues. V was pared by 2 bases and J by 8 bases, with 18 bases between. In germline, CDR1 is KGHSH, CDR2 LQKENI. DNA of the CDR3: TGTGCCAGCTCACCAGAGGTTCTGGACGTTGAGGAAAAACTGTTTTTT. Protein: CASSPEVLDVEEKLFF. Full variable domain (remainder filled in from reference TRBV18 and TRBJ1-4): NAGVMQNPRHLVRRRGQEARLRCSPMKGHSHVYWYRQLPEEGLKFMVYLQKENIIDESGMPKERFSAEFPKEGPSILRIQQVVRGDSAAYFCASSPEVLDVEEKLFFGSGTQLSVL.

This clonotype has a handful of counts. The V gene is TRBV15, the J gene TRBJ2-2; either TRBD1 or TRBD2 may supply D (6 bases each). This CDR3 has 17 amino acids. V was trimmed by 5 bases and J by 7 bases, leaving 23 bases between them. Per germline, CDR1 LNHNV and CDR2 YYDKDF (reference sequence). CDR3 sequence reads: CATSEKWPGEVHGELFF. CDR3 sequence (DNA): TGTGCCACCAGCGAGAAGTGGCCAGGGGAGGTGCACGGGGAGCTGTTTTTT.

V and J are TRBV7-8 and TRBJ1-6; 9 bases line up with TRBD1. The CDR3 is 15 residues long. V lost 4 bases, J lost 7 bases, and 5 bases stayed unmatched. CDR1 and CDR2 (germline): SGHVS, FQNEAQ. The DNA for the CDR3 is TGTGCCAGCAGCTCCCGACAGGGGGACAATTCACCCCTCCACTTT. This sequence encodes CASSSRQGDNSPLHF.

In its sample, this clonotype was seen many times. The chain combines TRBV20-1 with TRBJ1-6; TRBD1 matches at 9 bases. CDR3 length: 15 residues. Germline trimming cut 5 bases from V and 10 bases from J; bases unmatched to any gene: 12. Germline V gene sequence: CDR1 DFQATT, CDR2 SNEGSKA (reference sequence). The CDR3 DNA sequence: TGCAGTGCTTCAAGGAGGGACAGGGAATTGTCACCCCTCCACTTT. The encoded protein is CSASRRDRELSPLHF.